This passage covers 27 T cell receptor beta chains from one sample sequenced in a study of radiotherapy plus CTLA-4 blockade in lung cancer. The method was immunoSEQ multiplex PCR; TCRdb's version includes in-frame clones alone and lacks a portion of them. The sample has roughly 90,000 clones, 72% seen once; the top ten hold about 14%. The sample consisted of peripheral blood, taken from a patient treated with radiotherapy plus ipilimumab. The receptors come from a human donor with non-small cell lung cancer that progressed on radiotherapy plus ipilimumab.

This chain's CDR3 is CASNPREGYNEQFF. The CDR3 DNA is TGTGCCAGTAACCCCAGGGAAGGTTACAATGAGCAGTTCTTC. The V gene is TRBV19, the J gene TRBJ2-1, with D tentatively TRBD1 (5 bases). The CDR3 has 14 amino acids. The germline V and J ends were trimmed by 7 bases and 4 bases, with 14 bases remaining between them. Germline values: CDR1 LNHDA, CDR2 SQIVND (reference sequence).

The rearrangement joins TRBV6-5 to TRBJ1-2, with D possibly TRBD1 on 5 matching bases. Trimming stripped 2 bases from V and 3 bases from J, with 16 bases between. In germline, CDR1 is MNHEY, CDR2 SVGAGI. The CDR3 length is 16 residues. The CDR3 DNA sequence: TGTGCCAGCAGTTACAGGGGTTCAGGATCGGACTATGGCTACACCTTC. Encoded protein: CASSYRGSGSDYGYTF.

This clone is labeled as medium-sized. The genes are TRBV19 and TRBJ1-4; TRBD1 aligns across 11 bases. The CDR3 runs to 16 residues. V trimming: 5 bases; J trimming: 9 bases; junction bases outside the gene matches: 11. Germline CDR1 is LNHDA and CDR2 is SQIVND (reference sequence). CDR3 nucleotides: TGTGCCAGTAGTCCCGGACAGGGGGCTCATTTGCAAAAACTGTTTTTT. Translation: CASSPGQGAHLQKLFF.

CDR3 residues: CASGSGQGRTGELFF. CDR3 nucleotides: TGTGCCAGCGGGTCAGGACAGGGTCGGACCGGGGAGCTGTTTTTT. The chain joins TRBV2 to TRBJ2-2; TRBD1 agrees at 8 bases. There are 15 residues in the CDR3. Germline values: CDR1 SNHLY, CDR2 FYNNEI. The trim removed 8 bases at V and 5 bases at J, leaving 10 bases unmatched.

The rearrangement uses TRBV2 and TRBJ2-7; 16 nucleotides agree with TRBD2. V was clipped by 6 bases and J by 6 bases; unmatched bases: 5. The germline CDR1 and CDR2 sequences are SNHLY and FYNNEI. The length of the CDR3 is 15 residues. This CDR3 reads CASSLGTSGRGEQYF. CDR3 sequence (DNA): TGTGCCAGCAGCCTCGGGACTAGCGGGAGGGGCGAGCAGTACTTC.

The CDR3 DNA sequence: TGTGCCGGTGCTGTTGGGAGGGCCCCAGATACGCAGTATTTT. Encoded protein: CAGAVGRAPDTQYF. V and J are TRBV5-4 and TRBJ2-3; 7 nucleotides align to TRBD2. Germline V gene lookup returns CDR1 SGHNT and CDR2 YYREEE (reference sequence). V was pared by 10 bases and J by 4 bases, with 12 bases of the junction left unmatched. CDR3 length: 14 residues.

This clone was seen once. The rearrangement links TRBV9 to TRBJ1-2, with D unclear. Germline-derived CDR1 and CDR2 are SGDLS and YYNGEE. V was trimmed by 0 bases and J by 7 bases, leaving 13 bases between them. CDR3 size: 14 residues. CDR3 loop: CASSVGGRESGYTF. DNA for the CDR3: TGTGCCAGCAGCGTAGGGGGAAGGGAAAGTGGCTACACCTTC.

This rearrangement joins TRBV5-6 to TRBJ2-7; D may match TRBD1 or TRBD2 (5 bases each). Per the germline V gene, CDR1 is SGHDT and CDR2 is YYEEEE. The CDR3 consists of 15 residues. V shed 2 bases and J shed 2 bases, with 14 bases lying between them. The CDR3 is CASSLVGTPTYEQYF. The CDR3 nucleotides read TGTGCCAGCAGCTTAGTTGGGACGCCGACCTACGAGCAGTACTTC.

The V and J genes are TRBV28 and TRBJ1-2, with 7 bases that match TRBD1. V shed 4 bases, J shed 7 bases, and the junction held 12 bases outside the gene matches. The length of the CDR3 is 15 residues. CDR1 MDHEN and CDR2 SYDVKM come from the germline V gene. The CDR3: CASSSPGDSSFGYTF. CDR3 nucleotides: TGTGCCAGCAGTTCACCCGGGGACAGTTCGTTTGGCTACACCTTC.

V gene TRBV7-2 combines with J gene TRBJ1-2, with 8 nucleotides matching TRBD1. J gave up 3 bases and V 5 bases, and 8 bases lay outside the gene matches. The CDR3 runs 15 residues. Looked up from germline, CDR1 is SGHTA and CDR2 is FQGNSA. This chain's CDR3 is CASSPDRVAYYGYTF. CDR3 coding DNA: TGTGCCAGCAGCCCGGACAGGGTGGCTTACTATGGCTACACCTTC.

The chain uses TRBV6-1 and TRBJ2-7; 9 bases are shared with TRBD1. CDR3 size: 14 residues. The ends lost 3 bases at V and 1 base at J; junction bases unmatched: 1. Germline values: CDR1 MNHNS, CDR2 SASEGT. The CDR3 reads CASSDGTGSYEQYF. The CDR3 region has the DNA TGTGCCAGCAGTGACGGGACAGGGTCCTACGAGCAGTACTTC.

This sequence joins TRBV19 and TRBJ2-2; possible D gene TRBD2, 5 bases. The CDR3 sequence is 16 residues long. Trimming left V 5 bases short and J 4 bases short, with 17 bases between. Germline loops: CDR1 LNHDA, CDR2 SQIVND (reference sequence). CDR3: CASSRTTEVATGELFF. The CDR3 coding sequence is TGTGCCAGTAGTCGAACCACGGAGGTTGCCACCGGGGAGCTGTTTTTT.

The chain employs TRBV6-5 and TRBJ1-1; perhaps TRBD1 as D (5 bases). This CDR3 has 11 amino acids. The germline gives CDR1 MNHEY, CDR2 SVGAGI. Trimming took off 2 bases at V and 10 bases at J, with 8 bases between the two ends. The CDR3 nucleotides are TGTGCCAGCAGTTACGGGGCCTCAGCTTTCTTT. Its translation: CASSYGASAFF.

The rearrangement joins TRBV5-1 to TRBJ2-1, with D possibly being TRBD2 (5 bases). In germline, CDR1 is SGHRS, CDR2 YFSETQ. The CDR3 is 15 amino acids. Trimming removed 1 base from V and 4 bases from J, with 12 bases in between. Written as DNA, the CDR3 is TGCGCCAGCAGCTTGTACGAGGGAACTTACAATGAGCAGTTCTTC. Its protein is CASSLYEGTYNEQFF.

CDR3 coding DNA: TGTGCCAGCAAGAGGGGTAGGGAGGGCGAGCAGTACTTC. It yields the protein CASKRGREGEQYF. This chain joins TRBV2 and TRBJ2-7; TRBD2 matches 7 bases. CDR3 length: 13 amino acids. The trim removed 7 bases at V and 6 bases at J, leaving 9 bases unmatched. Germline CDR1 and CDR2: SNHLY and FYNNEI.

The CDR3 DNA reads as TGTGCCAGCGGGGCCGGGACTTACTCCTACGAGCAGTACTTC. The encoded protein is CASGAGTYSYEQYF. The chain links TRBV28 to TRBJ2-7, with D possibly TRBD2 on 6 matching bases. CDR3 size: 14 residues. Per germline, CDR1 MDHEN and CDR2 SYDVKM. Between the trimmed V and J ends, which lost 8 bases and 0 bases, there was a span of 14 bases.

J is TRBJ1-2 and V is TRBV4-2; 12 nucleotides match TRBD1. The CDR3 runs to 15 residues. The germline V gene has CDR1 LGHNA and CDR2 YNFKEQ. V shed 0 bases and J 8 bases; nucleotides not matched to a gene: 4. The CDR3 DNA reads as TGTGCCAGCAGCCAAGAGGGGACAGGGGGCGAGGGCTACACCTTC. It specifies CASSQEGTGGEGYTF.

Only a few counts were recorded for this clone. The genes are TRBV6-1 and TRBJ1-5, with D possibly TRBD1 on 6 matching bases. The CDR3 is made up of 15 amino acids. CDR1 MNHNS and CDR2 SASEGT come from the germline V gene. The germline V and J ends were trimmed by 1 base and 3 bases, with 10 bases remaining between them. The CDR3 bases are TGTGCCAGCAGTGAAGTCGGACAGATCAATCAGCCCCAGCATTTT. Its translation is CASSEVGQINQPQHF.

The chain links TRBV7-2 to TRBJ2-5; D perhaps matches TRBD1 (5 bases). CDR1 SGHTA and CDR2 FQGNSA come from the germline V gene. The CDR3 has 14 amino acids. Trimming shortened V by 1 base and J by 7 bases, and 13 bases separated the two germline ends. CDR3 region: CASSLGGSQLTQYF. The CDR3 DNA is TGTGCCAGCAGCTTAGGGGGCAGTCAGTTGACCCAGTACTTC.

The chain combines TRBV9 with TRBJ1-1; no clear D. Trimming removed 0 bases from V and 3 bases from J, with 9 bases in between. The CDR3 sequence is 14 residues long. Germline lookup yields CDR1 SGDLS and CDR2 YYNGEE. In nucleotides, the CDR3 is TGTGCCAGCAGCGTAGTGAGCCGGGACACTGAAGCTTTCTTT. Translating gives CASSVVSRDTEAFF.

This chain joins TRBV27 and TRBJ1-5; tentative D call: TRBD1 (5 bases). V was clipped by 2 bases and J by 10 bases, with 12 bases between them. Germline V CDR1 and CDR2: MNHEY, SMNVEV (reference sequence). CDR3 size: 13 residues. The CDR3 coding sequence is TGTGCCAGCAGTTTACTCGCCGGGGGACCCCAGCATTTT. It yields the protein CASSLLAGGPQHF.

This chain links TRBV27 with TRBJ1-1; 8 bases are a match to TRBD1. The germline CDR1 and CDR2 sequences are MNHEY and SMNVEV (reference sequence). The CDR3 is made up of 16 amino acids. V was clipped by 2 bases and J by 0 bases; unmatched bases: 5. The CDR3 nucleotides read TGTGCCAGCAGTTTAGGACAGGGTAGGTTGAACACTGAAGCTTTCTTT. Translation: CASSLGQGRLNTEAFF.

The rearrangement uses TRBV28 and TRBJ1-3; 7 bases align to TRBD1. In germline, CDR1 is MDHEN, CDR2 SYDVKM. The CDR3 is 13 amino acids. J gave up 4 bases and V 10 bases, and 7 bases lay outside the gene matches. The CDR3 nucleotides read TGTGCCACCGAGGGGGCTAGGGGAAACACCATATATTTT. The encoded protein is CATEGARGNTIYF. Variable domain in full (rest from reference TRBV28 and TRBJ1-3): DVKVTQSSRYLVKRTGEKVFLECVQDMDHENMFWYRQDPGLGLRLIYFSYDVKMKEKGDIPEGYSVSREKKERFSLILESASTNQTSMYLCATEGARGNTIYFGEGSWLTVV.

This clone was seen a single time. This chain uses TRBV29-1 with TRBJ2-1; 7 bases align to TRBD1. Germline CDR1 reads SQVTM; CDR2 reads ANQGSEA. Trimming at V came to 2 bases and at J to 8 bases, leaving 6 bases not matched to a gene. CDR3 length: 13 residues. CDR3 nucleotides: TGCAGCGTTGAAAGGGGGCGAACTGATGAGCAGTTCTTC. Residues: CSVERGRTDEQFF.

This clone showed up many times. J is TRBJ2-7 and V is TRBV7-9, with a possible D match to TRBD2 (6 bases). Trimming took 8 bases from V and 0 from J, leaving 11 bases between them. The CDR3 loop spans 13 amino acids. Germline CDR1 reads SEHNR; CDR2 reads FQNEAQ (reference sequence). The CDR3 DNA reads TGTGCCAGCCAAGGGAGGAGCTCCTACGAGCAGTACTTC. Protein product: CASQGRSSYEQYF.

This chain uses TRBV18 with TRBJ2-7; 8 nucleotides agree with TRBD1. The CDR3 runs 14 residues. V shed 10 bases, J shed 2 bases, and the junction held 10 bases outside the gene matches. The germline V gene encodes CDR1 KGHSH and CDR2 LQKENI. DNA of the CDR3: TGTGCCACCTCCCCGGGACAGGAGGCCTACGAGCAGTACTTC. Translation gives CATSPGQEAYEQYF. The whole variable domain, remainder taken from reference TRBV18 and TRBJ2-7, is NAGVMQNPRHLVRRRGQEARLRCSPMKGHSHVYWYRQLPEEGLKFMVYLQKENIIDESGMPKERFSAEFPKEGPSILRIQQVVRGDSAAYFCATSPGQEAYEQYFGPGTRLTVT.

This clone was seen only a few times. V and J are TRBV5-4 and TRBJ2-3; TRBD2 might be the D (5 bases). The ends were cut back, 0 bases at V and 1 base at J, with 9 bases in the middle. The germline V gene has CDR1 SGHNT and CDR2 YYREEE (reference sequence). CDR3 length: 15 amino acids. The CDR3 DNA reads as TGTGCCAGCAGCTTGGCGGGGAAGGGCACAGATACGCAGTATTTT. It specifies CASSLAGKGTDTQYF.